Following are 10 T cell receptor beta chains from one sample sequenced in a study of cytomegalovirus exposure and HLA in healthy donors. The PCR had 60 Vbeta and 13 Jbeta primers. TCRdb keeps only in-frame clones here, not all; method: immunoSEQ multiplex PCR. The sample yields roughly 100,000 clones, 74% seen once. Material for sequencing was PBMCs. All receptors come from a man aged 45-60 years in good health and CMV-seropositive.

The rearrangement links TRBV11-2 to TRBJ2-1; 10 positions match TRBD2. Per germline, CDR1 SGHAT and CDR2 FQNNGV. The CDR3 runs 16 residues. Trimming took 4 bases from V and 3 from J; bases not matched to a gene: 6. CDR3 DNA sequence: TGTGCCAGCAGCTCGCGACTAGCGGGCAACTACAATGAGCAGTTCTTC. It is translated as CASSSRLAGNYNEQFF.

The sample holds one count of this clone. The chain combines TRBV27 with TRBJ2-2; the D is unclear. The CDR3 extends over 14 amino acids. Germline lookup yields CDR1 MNHEY and CDR2 SMNVEV (reference sequence). Trimming cost V 5 bases and J 1 base, with 8 bases left between them. CDR3 bases: TGTGCCAGCAGTCTCTATAGGAACACCGGGGAGCTGTTTTTT. Protein: CASSLYRNTGELFF.

The chain has TRBV6-1 and TRBJ2-5; 9 nucleotides align to TRBD2. The germline gives CDR1 MNHNS, CDR2 SASEGT. The V gene end was trimmed by 4 bases and the J gene end by 5 bases; junction bases not matched to a gene: 8. The CDR3 spans 15 residues. This CDR3 reads CASSALIAGEETQYF. CDR3 sequence (DNA): TGTGCCAGCAGTGCATTAATAGCGGGGGAGGAGACCCAGTACTTC.

In its sample, this clone was seen a few times. The chain uses TRBV6-1 and TRBJ1-6; D is ambiguous. Germline V gene lookup returns CDR1 MNHNS and CDR2 SASEGT. The CDR3 has 12 residues. The V gene lost 7 bases and the J gene lost 7 bases, with 8 bases spanning the gap. The CDR3 DNA sequence: TGTGCCAGCAATTTTGTAAATTCACCCCTCCACTTT. Translating gives CASNFVNSPLHF.

This clone was counted a few times. This rearrangement joins TRBV28 to TRBJ2-7; 8 bases match TRBD1. The length of the CDR3 is 16 residues. The ends lost 8 bases at V and 6 bases at J; junction bases unmatched: 18. CDR1 and CDR2 from the germline V gene are MDHEN and SYDVKM. CDR3 sequence: CASPPRAGTGNLEQYF. The CDR3, as DNA: TGTGCCAGCCCCCCAAGAGCCGGGACAGGAAACCTCGAGCAGTACTTC. Combining the CDR3 with reference TRBV28 and TRBJ2-7 gives the whole variable domain DVKVTQSSRYLVKRTGEKVFLECVQDMDHENMFWYRQDPGLGLRLIYFSYDVKMKEKGDIPEGYSVSREKKERFSLILESASTNQTSMYLCASPPRAGTGNLEQYFGPGTRLTVT.

This chain connects TRBV11-3 to TRBJ1-1; no reliable D call. From germline, CDR1 is SGHNT and CDR2 YENEEA. This CDR3 region has 13 residues. Trimming stripped 0 bases from V and 2 bases from J, with 4 bases between. CDR3 nucleotide sequence: TGTGCCAGCAGCTTAGACCCTAACACTGAAGCTTTCTTT. It encodes CASSLDPNTEAFF.

The V call is TRBV5-6, the J call TRBJ1-2, with a weak D call TRBD1 (5 bases). Germline values: CDR1 SGHDT, CDR2 YYEEEE. The V end lost 2 bases, the J end lost 3 bases, and 8 bases lay between the germline ends. The CDR3 extends over 13 amino acids. The chain's CDR3 is CASSFRVDYGYTF. In DNA form, the CDR3 reads TGTGCCAGCAGCTTCAGGGTCGACTATGGCTACACCTTC.

The V gene is TRBV29-1, the J gene TRBJ2-7; the D gene is possibly TRBD2 (5 bases). The germline V and J ends were trimmed by 4 bases and 6 bases, with 19 bases remaining between them. The CDR3 spans 14 residues. Germline V gives CDR1 SQVTM, CDR2 ANQGSEA. The CDR3 here is CSVGAVTVGGEQYF. The CDR3 DNA reads as TGCAGCGTTGGAGCGGTCACGGTGGGTGGCGAGCAGTACTTC.

J is TRBJ2-3 and V is TRBV5-1, with D unclear. Germline loops: CDR1 SGHRS, CDR2 YFSETQ. The V gene lost 7 bases and the J gene lost 6 bases, with 12 bases spanning the gap. The CDR3 runs 12 residues. CDR3 region: CASRGKGDTQYF. CDR3 bases: TGCGCCAGCCGCGGCAAAGGCGATACGCAGTATTTT. Combining the CDR3 with reference TRBV5-1 and TRBJ2-3 gives the whole variable domain KAGVTQTPRYLIKTRGQQVTLSCSPISGHRSVSWYQQTPGQGLQFLFEYFSETQRNKGNFPGRFSGRQFSNSRSEMNVSTLELGDSALYLCASRGKGDTQYFGPGTRLTVL.

This clone came up once. The chain uses TRBV6-5 and TRBJ2-5, with 9 bases aligning to TRBD2. From germline, CDR1 is MNHEY and CDR2 SVGAGI. The length of the CDR3 is 16 residues. Unmatched junction bases numbered 6, after V lost 2 bases and J lost 2 bases. CDR3 loop: CASSYNSGGPQETQYF. CDR3 in DNA: TGTGCCAGCAGTTACAATAGCGGGGGACCACAAGAGACCCAGTACTTC.